This T cell receptor (beta chain) comes out of a study of identical twins. Template switching, a step in the protocol, added a universal primer site, and cDNA carried unique molecular identifiers. TCRdb re-called the 5' RACE reads with MiXCR, one entry per CDR3 protein. The table includes more than 350,000 distinct CDR3 sequences, roughly 9% detected once. Regarding the study as a whole: Excess sharing between twins was weaker in beta out-of-frame sequences. Cord blood's abundant beta clonotypes had fewer insertions, unlike memory repertoires. The authors drew conclusions from cross-sectional statistical analysis rather than following the same donors.

This clonotype was seen ten or more times. Its target is unknown. The ends lost 1 base at V and 4 bases at J; junction bases unmatched: 13. CDR3 length: 17 residues. The sequenced material came from naive T cells sorted from blood. This chain uses TRBV23-1 with TRBJ2-7; 7 nucleotides line up with TRBD1. TRBV23-1 has ORF status, its function being uncertain. This sequence originates from a woman aged 45-65 years in good health. The DNA for the CDR3 is TGCGCCAGCAGTCAATTCTTCCGCGACAGGGTGGGGTACGAGCAGTACGTC. Translation gives CASSQFFRDRVGYEQYV.